The T cell receptor (beta chain) under discussion was sequenced for a study of cytomegalovirus exposure and HLA in healthy donors. PCR involved 60 Vbeta and 13 Jbeta primers. The assay was immunoSEQ multiplex PCR, and TCRdb's table has in-frame clones only and misses some. This repertoire shows approximately 92,000 clones, about two thirds found once; its top ten account for approximately 2.9%. Notes on the study in general: Indistinguishable V segments such as TRBV6-2 and TRBV6-3 were excluded. In a later analysis, most CMV-associated TCR beta chains appeared HLA-restricted.

Per germline, CDR1 SGHRS and CDR2 YFSETQ. V shed 4 bases and J 4 bases; nucleotides not matched to a gene: 9. CDR3 length: 16 residues. On this clone itself: Its target is not known.

The chain recombines TRBV5-1 with TRBJ2-1; TRBD2 agrees at 9 bases. Specimen: PBMCs. This sequence was found in a man aged 45-65 years in good health and CMV-seronegative. For the CDR3, the DNA is TGCGCCAGCAGCGGGATGAGCGGGGGGACTTACAATGAGCAGTTCTTC. This sequence encodes CASSGMSGGTYNEQFF.